Reported below is one T cell receptor (beta chain). What it binds is unknown. The sample comes from a study of CD8 T cells in Susac syndrome. Study-level results: In total CD8+ repertoires, approximately 17 Susac-specific public clones were found, and four or five in CD8+ TEMRA repertoires. Peak Susac CD8+ clonal expansion was seen in TEMRA cells and active patients.

Sequencing of TCR beta, carried out with a high-throughput approach, was applied to CD8+ and CD4+ T cells from the blood. In germline, CDR1 is DFQATT, CDR2 SNEGSKA (reference sequence). CDR3 size: 11 residues. V lost 5 bases to trimming and J lost 5 bases, with 9 bases between them. The RNA input was roughly 0.45 to 1 ug, and it was reverse transcribed with random hexamers. From the immunoSEQ multiplex PCR reads, TCRdb called clonotypes with MiXCR, one entry per CDR3 protein. The sample lists roughly 150,000 distinct CDR3 sequences, 95% occurring once. Sequencing used CD8+ T cells from PBMCs. The sequence was obtained from a human donor with Susac syndrome. The rearrangement links TRBV20-1 to TRBJ1-2; D call uncertain. The CDR3 nucleotides are TGCAGTGCTCCTTTGACTTATGGCTACACCTTC. The encoded protein is CSAPLTYGYTF.